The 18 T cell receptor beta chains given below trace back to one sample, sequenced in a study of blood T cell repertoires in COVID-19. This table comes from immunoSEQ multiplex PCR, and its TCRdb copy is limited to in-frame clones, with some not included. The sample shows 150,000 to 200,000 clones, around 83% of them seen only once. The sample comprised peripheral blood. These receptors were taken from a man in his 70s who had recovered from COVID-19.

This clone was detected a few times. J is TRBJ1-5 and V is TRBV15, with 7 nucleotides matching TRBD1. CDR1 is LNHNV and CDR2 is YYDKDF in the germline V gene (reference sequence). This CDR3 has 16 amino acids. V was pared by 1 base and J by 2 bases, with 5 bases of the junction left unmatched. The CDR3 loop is CATSRVRQGGNQPQHF. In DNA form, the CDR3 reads TGTGCCACCAGCAGAGTCCGACAGGGAGGCAATCAGCCCCAGCATTTT.

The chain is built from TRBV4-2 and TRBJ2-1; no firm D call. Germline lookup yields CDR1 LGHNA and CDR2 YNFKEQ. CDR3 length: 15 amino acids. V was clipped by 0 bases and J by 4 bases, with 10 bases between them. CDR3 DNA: TGTGCCAGCAGCCAAGATCTAGTTGAGTACAATGAGCAGTTCTTC. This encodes CASSQDLVEYNEQFF.

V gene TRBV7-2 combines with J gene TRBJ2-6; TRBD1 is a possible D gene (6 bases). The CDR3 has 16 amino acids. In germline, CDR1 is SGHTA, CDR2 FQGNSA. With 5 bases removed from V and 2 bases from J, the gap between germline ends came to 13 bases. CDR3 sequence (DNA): TGTGCCAGCAGCATAACAGGGTTTACTGGGGCCAACGTCCTGACTTTC. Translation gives CASSITGFTGANVLTF.

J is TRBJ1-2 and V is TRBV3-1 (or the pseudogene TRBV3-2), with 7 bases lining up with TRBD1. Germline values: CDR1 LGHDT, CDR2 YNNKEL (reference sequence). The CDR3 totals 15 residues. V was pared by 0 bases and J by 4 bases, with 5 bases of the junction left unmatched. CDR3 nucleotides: TGTGCCAGCAGCCAAGATTCAGGGGGTGGCTATGGCTACACCTTC. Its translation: CASSQDSGGGYGYTF.

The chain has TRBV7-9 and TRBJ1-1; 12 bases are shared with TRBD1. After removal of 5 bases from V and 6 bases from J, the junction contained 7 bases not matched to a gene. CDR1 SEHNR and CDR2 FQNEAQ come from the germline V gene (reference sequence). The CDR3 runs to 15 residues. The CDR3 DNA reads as TGTGCCAGCAGCGCCGGGACAGGGGGCTTCTCTGAAGCTTTCTTT. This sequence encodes CASSAGTGGFSEAFF.

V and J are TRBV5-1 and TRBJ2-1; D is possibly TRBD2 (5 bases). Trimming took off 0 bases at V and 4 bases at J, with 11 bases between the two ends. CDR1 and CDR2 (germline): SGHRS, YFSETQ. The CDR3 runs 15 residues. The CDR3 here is CASSLAQRRYNEQFF. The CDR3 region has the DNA TGCGCCAGCAGCTTGGCCCAGCGGAGGTACAATGAGCAGTTCTTC.

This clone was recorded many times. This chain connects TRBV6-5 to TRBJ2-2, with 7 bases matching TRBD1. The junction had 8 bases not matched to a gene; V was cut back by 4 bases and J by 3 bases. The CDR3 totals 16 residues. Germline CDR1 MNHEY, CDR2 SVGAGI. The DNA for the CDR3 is TGTGCCAGCAGTTCGGGACAGTCTGTGTACACCGGGGAGCTGTTTTTT. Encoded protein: CASSSGQSVYTGELFF.

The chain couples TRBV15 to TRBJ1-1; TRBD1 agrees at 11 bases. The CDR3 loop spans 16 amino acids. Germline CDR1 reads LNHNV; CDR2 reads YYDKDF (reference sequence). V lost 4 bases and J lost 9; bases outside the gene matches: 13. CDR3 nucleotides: TGTGCCACCAGCAAAAACGCCGGGACAGGGGGGTCGCAAGCTTTCTTT. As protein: CATSKNAGTGGSQAFF.

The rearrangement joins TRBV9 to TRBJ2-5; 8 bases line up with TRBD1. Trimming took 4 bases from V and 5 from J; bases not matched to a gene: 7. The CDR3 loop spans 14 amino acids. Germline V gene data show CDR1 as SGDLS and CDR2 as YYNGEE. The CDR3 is CASSPRGHRETQYF. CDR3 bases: TGTGCCAGCAGCCCCAGGGGGCACCGGGAGACCCAGTACTTC.

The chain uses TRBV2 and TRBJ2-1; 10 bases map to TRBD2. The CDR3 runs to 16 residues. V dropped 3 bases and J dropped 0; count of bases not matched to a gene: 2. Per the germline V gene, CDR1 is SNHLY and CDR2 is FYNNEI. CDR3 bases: TGTGCCAGCAGTGACATAGCGGGAGGCTCCTACAATGAGCAGTTCTTC. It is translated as CASSDIAGGSYNEQFF. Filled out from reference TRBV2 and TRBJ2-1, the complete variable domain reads EPEVTQTPSHQVTQMGQEVILRCVPISNHLYFYWYRQILGQKVEFLVSFYNNEISEKSEIFDDQFSVERPDGSNFTLKIRSTKLEDSAMYFCASSDIAGGSYNEQFFGPGTRLTVL.

The CDR3 region has the DNA TGTGCCAGCAGTTCCCCGGGACAGGGTGGCACTGAAGCTTTCTTT. Its protein is CASSSPGQGGTEAFF. The V call is TRBV6-5, the J call TRBJ1-1, with 9 positions matching TRBD1. Germline CDR1 reads MNHEY; CDR2 reads SVGAGI. With V trimmed by 4 bases and J by 4 bases, 7 bases remained unmatched. The CDR3 length is 15 residues.

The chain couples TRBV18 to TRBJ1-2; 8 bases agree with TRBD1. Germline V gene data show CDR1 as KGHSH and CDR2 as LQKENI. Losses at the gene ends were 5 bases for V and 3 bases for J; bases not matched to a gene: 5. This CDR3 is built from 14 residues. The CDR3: CASSATQGDYGYTF. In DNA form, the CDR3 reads TGTGCCAGCTCAGCAACACAGGGGGACTATGGCTACACCTTC. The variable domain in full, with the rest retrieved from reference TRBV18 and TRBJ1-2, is NAGVMQNPRHLVRRRGQEARLRCSPMKGHSHVYWYRQLPEEGLKFMVYLQKENIIDESGMPKERFSAEFPKEGPSILRIQQVVRGDSAAYFCASSATQGDYGYTFGSGTRLTVV.

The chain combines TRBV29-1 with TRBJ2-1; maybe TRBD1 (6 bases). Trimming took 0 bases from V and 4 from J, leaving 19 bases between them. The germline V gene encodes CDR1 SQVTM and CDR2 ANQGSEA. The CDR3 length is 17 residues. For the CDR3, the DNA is TGCAGCGTTGAAGAGGACAGATCTAGTTGGAAATACAATGAGCAGTTCTTC. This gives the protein CSVEEDRSSWKYNEQFF.

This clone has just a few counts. In DNA, the CDR3 is TGTGCCAGCAGCTTAGGGGACAGGGGAAATCAGCCCCAGCATTTT. Its protein product is CASSLGDRGNQPQHF. V gene TRBV7-6 combines with J gene TRBJ1-5; 10 positions agree with TRBD1. Germline-derived CDR1 and CDR2 are SGHVS and FNYEAQ. V dropped 1 base and J dropped 4; count of bases not matched to a gene: 1. The CDR3 covers 15 residues.

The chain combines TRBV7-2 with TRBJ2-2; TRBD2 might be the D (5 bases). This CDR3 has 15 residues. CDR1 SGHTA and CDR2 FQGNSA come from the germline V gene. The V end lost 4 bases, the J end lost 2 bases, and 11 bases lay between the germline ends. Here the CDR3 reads CASSSRSGNTGELFF. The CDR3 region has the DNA TGTGCCAGCAGCTCGAGGAGCGGTAACACCGGGGAGCTGTTTTTT.

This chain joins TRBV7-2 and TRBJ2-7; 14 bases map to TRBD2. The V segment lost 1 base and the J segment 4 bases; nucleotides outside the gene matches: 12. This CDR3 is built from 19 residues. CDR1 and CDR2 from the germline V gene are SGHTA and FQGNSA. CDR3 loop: CASSLVMGLAGDRGYEQYF. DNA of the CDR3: TGTGCCAGCAGCTTAGTAATGGGACTAGCGGGAGACAGAGGGTACGAGCAGTACTTC.

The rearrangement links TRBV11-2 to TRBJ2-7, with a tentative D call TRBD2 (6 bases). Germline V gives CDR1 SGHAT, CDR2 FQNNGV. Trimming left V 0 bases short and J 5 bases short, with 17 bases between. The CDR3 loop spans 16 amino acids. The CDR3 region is CASSLDDWRGRDEQYF. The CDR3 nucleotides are TGTGCCAGCAGCTTAGATGATTGGAGGGGTCGAGACGAGCAGTACTTC.

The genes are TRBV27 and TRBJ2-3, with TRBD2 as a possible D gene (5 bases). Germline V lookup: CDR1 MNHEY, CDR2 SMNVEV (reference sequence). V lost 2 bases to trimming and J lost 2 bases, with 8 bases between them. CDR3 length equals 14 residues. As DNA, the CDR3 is TGTGCCAGCAGTTTAGGGCGGGCCACAGATACGCAGTATTTT. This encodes CASSLGRATDTQYF.